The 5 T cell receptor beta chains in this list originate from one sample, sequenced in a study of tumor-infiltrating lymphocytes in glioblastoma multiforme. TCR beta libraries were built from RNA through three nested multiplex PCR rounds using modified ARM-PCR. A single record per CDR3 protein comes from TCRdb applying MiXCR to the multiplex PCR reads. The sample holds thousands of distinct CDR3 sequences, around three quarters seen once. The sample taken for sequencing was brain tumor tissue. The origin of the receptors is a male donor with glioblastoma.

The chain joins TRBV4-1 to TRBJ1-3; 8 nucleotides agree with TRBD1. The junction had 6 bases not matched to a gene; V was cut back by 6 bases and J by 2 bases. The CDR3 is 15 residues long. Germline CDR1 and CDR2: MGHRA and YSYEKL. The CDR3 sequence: CASSLRTGTGNTIYF. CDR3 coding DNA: TGCGCCAGCAGTCTCCGGACAGGGACTGGAAACACCATATATTTT.

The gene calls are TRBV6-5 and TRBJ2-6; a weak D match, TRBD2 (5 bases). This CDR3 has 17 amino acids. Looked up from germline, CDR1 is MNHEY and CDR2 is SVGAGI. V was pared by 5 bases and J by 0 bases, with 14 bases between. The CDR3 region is CASSPRWGDSGANVLTF. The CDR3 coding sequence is TGTGCCAGCAGTCCCCGGTGGGGAGACTCTGGGGCCAACGTCCTGACTTTC.

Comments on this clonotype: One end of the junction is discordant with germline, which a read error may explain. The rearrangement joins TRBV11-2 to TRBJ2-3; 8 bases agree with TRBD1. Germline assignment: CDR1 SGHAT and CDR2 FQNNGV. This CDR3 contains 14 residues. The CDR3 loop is CASGLQGVADMQYF. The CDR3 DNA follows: TGTGCCAGCGGCTTACAGGGGGTGGCAGATATGCAGTATTTT. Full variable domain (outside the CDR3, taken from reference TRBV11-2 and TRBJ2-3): EAGVAQSPRYKIIEKRQSVAFWCNPISGHATLYWYQQILGQGPKLLIQFQNNGVVDDSQLPKDRFSAERLKGVDSTLKIQPAKLEDSAVYLCASGLQGVADMQYFGPGTRLTVL.

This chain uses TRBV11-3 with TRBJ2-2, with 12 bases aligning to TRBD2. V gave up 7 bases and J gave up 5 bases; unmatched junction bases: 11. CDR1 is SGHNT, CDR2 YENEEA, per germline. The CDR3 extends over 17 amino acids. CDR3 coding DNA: TGTGCCAGCACCACCTCCAGACTAGCGGGAGAAACCGGGGAGCTGTTTTTT. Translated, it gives CASTTSRLAGETGELFF.

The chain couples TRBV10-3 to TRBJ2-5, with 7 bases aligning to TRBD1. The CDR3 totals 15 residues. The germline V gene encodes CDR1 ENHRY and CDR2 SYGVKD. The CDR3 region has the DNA TGTCCCACCAGTGAGTCAGGGGGAACGGGTGAGACCCAGTACTTC. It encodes CPTSESGGTGETQYF.